This entry concerns a single T cell receptor beta chain. The antigen is not known. Assay used: immunoSEQ multiplex PCR; TCRdb lists only in-frame clones, some missing. This sample yields tens of thousands of clones, of which just over 95% are seen a single time; more than 0.075% belongs to the top ten. The V gene's germline CDR1 is SGHRS and CDR2 YFSETQ. The CDR3 loop spans 15 amino acids. Trimming removed 4 bases at V and 3 bases at J, with 17 bases between. This record belongs to a study of siplizumab effects on memory and regulatory T cells. Overall study findings and caveats: Alloreactive sequences from unstimulated CD4+ memory cells fell significantly with siplizumab.

This sequence joins TRBV5-1 and TRBJ2-7; D assignment may be TRBD1 or TRBD2 (6 bases each). This receptor was identified in a human donor in good health. Specimen: naive CD8+ T cells sorted from blood. The CDR3 DNA reads as TGCGCCAGCAGCAATCAACAGGGAGGTGTCTACGAGCAGTACTTC. Amino acids: CASSNQQGGVYEQYF.